This is a list of T cell receptor beta chains from one sample in a study of blood T cell repertoires in COVID-19. The data were produced by immunoSEQ multiplex PCR, yet TCRdb's version contains in-frame clones alone and is incomplete. Of about 110,000 clones in the sample, about 88% are singletons; the top ten hold about 1.3%. Sequenced: peripheral blood. The receptors here all came from a man between 35 and 55 years old with acute or convalescent COVID-19. Each CDR3 is given with its conserved first and last residue. D genes are given only for firm matches. Clone size is shown for a subset of rows, as once, few, many or a class of expanded clone.

d_gene	v_gene	j_gene	abundance	CDR3aa	CDR3nt
NA	TRBV5-1	TRBJ2-7	NA	CASSPLGQTPYEQYF	TGCGCCAGCAGCCCCCTAGGACAGACGCCCTACGAGCAGTACTTC
TRBD1	TRBV2	TRBJ1-6	many	CASSLLQGGAMSSPLHF	TGTGCCAGCAGCCTTCTTCAGGGGGGCGCGATGAGTTCACCCCTCCACTTT
TRBD2	TRBV18	TRBJ2-7	NA	CASSGTSGRTYEQYF	TGTGCCAGCTCAGGGACTAGCGGGAGGACCTACGAGCAGTACTTC
NA	TRBV11-3	TRBJ2-7	once	CASSLTGNEQYF	TGTGCCAGCAGCCTAACAGGGAACGAGCAGTACTTC
TRBD1	TRBV6-5	TRBJ2-3	NA	CASTRTGFRDTQYF	TGTGCCAGCACTCGGACAGGGTTCCGGGATACGCAGTATTTT
NA	TRBV30	TRBJ1-6	NA	CAWSPVRGTTGGVYNSPLHF	TGTGCCTGGAGCCCCGTACGGGGGACCACCGGCGGGGTCTATAATTCACCCCTCCACTTT
TRBD2	TRBV7-9	TRBJ2-3	NA	CASSRGEGHTQYF	TGTGCCAGCAGCCGAGGGGAGGGGCATACGCAGTATTTT
TRBD1	TRBV29-1	TRBJ2-7	NA	CSAGTGFDEQYF	TGCAGCGCAGGGACAGGGTTTGACGAGCAGTACTTC
TRBD1	TRBV6-6	TRBJ1-1	few	CASSYRDREGNTEAFF	TGTGCCAGCAGTTACCGGGACAGGGAGGGGAACACTGAAGCTTTCTTT
TRBD1	TRBV18	TRBJ1-5	NA	CASSREDRGQPQHF	TGTGCCAGCTCACGTGAGGACAGGGGTCAGCCCCAGCATTTT
NA	TRBV7-9	TRBJ1-2	once	CASSRARSNYGYTF	TGTGCCAGCTCCCGAGCTCGGTCAAACTATGGCTACACCTTC
NA	TRBV19	TRBJ2-1	NA	CASSAGTYTYNEQFF	TGTGCCAGTAGTGCGGGGACTTACACCTACAATGAGCAGTTCTTC
NA	TRBV6-5	TRBJ2-3	NA	CASRKLGTDTQYF	TGTGCCAGCAGAAAACTCGGCACAGATACGCAGTATTTT
NA	TRBV7-2	TRBJ1-2	NA	CASSSPQGRGNRAHGYTF	TGTGCCAGCAGCTCACCCCAGGGCAGGGGTAATCGCGCTCATGGCTACACCTTC